This T cell receptor (beta chain) was identified in a study of beta chain features in type 1 diabetes. cDNA synthesis used the whole RNA isolate, giving expressed TCRB sequences. Here immunoSEQ multiplex PCR was the method, and the copy in TCRdb shows in-frame clones only, minus some. The data show around 300,000 clones, roughly 8% seen once. Only a few counts were recorded for this clone. CDR3 size: 15 residues. V lost 1 base and J lost 0, with 7 bases in between. The germline gives CDR1 SGHRS, CDR2 YFSETQ. The chain links TRBV5-1 to TRBJ2-2; no reliable D call. The receptor was derived from a woman younger than 35 in good health. Sequenced material: central memory CD4+ T cells from blood. The CDR3 bases are TGCGCCAGCAGCTTGTACGGACCGAACACCGGGGAGCTGTTTTTT. This encodes CASSLYGPNTGELFF. The full variable domain, rest sourced from reference TRBV5-1 and TRBJ2-2, is KAGVTQTPRYLIKTRGQQVTLSCSPISGHRSVSWYQQTPGQGLQFLFEYFSETQRNKGNFPGRFSGRQFSNSRSEMNVSTLELGDSALYLCASSLYGPNTGELFFGEGSRLTVL.